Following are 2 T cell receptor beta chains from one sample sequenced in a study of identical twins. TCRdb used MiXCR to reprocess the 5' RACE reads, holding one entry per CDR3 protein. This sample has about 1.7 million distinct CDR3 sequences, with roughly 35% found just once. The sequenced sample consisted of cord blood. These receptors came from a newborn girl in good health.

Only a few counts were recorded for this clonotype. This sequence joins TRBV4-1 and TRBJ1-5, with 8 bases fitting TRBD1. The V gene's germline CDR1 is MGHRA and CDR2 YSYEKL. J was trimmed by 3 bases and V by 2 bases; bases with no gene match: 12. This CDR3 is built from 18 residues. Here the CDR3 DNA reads TGCGCCAGCAGCCAATTTTTTTTGGACAGGGTGTTCAATCAGCCCCAGCATTTT. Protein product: CASSQFFLDRVFNQPQHF.

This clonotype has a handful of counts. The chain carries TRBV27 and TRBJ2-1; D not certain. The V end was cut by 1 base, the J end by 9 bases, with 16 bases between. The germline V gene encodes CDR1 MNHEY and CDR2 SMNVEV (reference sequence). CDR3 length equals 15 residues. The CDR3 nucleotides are TGTGCCAGCAGTTTATTACGGTCTAATTGGGGTGAGCAGTTCTTC. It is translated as CASSLLRSNWGEQFF.